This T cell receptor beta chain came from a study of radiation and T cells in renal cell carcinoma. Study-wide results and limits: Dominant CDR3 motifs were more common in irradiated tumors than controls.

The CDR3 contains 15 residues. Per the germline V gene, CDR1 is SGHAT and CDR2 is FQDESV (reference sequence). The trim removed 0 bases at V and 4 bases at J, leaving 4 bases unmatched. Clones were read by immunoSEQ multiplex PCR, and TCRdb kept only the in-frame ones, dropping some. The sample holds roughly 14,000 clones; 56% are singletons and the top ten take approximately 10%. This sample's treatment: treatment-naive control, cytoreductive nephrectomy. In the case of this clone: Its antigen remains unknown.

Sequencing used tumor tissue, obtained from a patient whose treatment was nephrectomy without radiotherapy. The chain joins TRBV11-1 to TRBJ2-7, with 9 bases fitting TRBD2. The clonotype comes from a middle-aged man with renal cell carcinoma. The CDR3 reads CASSLASGGLYEQYF. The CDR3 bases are TGTGCCAGCAGCTTAGCTAGCGGGGGATTATACGAGCAGTACTTC.